This T cell receptor beta chain was captured by sequencing in a study of Ad26.COV2.S vaccination and SARS-CoV-2 variants. For the study at large: The trial was COV1001 and the donor's arm was Ad26.COV2.S. Ad26.COV2.S, an intramuscular injection, was given once or twice 56 days apart. Study-wide results and caveats: Participants in the vaccine arm had higher spike-specific TCR breadth; placebo recipients had lower. Measurements of TCR breadth and depth may have given underestimates of the total T cell responses.

Sample treatment: roughly 19 received Ad26.COV2.S at low or high dose, single or two shots; 5 received placebo; per-sample allocation not given. Collection of samples fell on day 63 after the first vaccine or placebo injection. The germline gives CDR1 MNHEY, CDR2 SMNVEV (reference sequence). V lost 5 bases and J 2 bases, leaving 16 bases between the germline ends. This CDR3 region has 15 residues. The protocol was immunoSEQ multiplex PCR, while the TCRdb copy is restricted to in-frame clones and leaves out a portion. Counted here are over 400,000 clones, roughly 87% occurring once; the ten biggest clones make up more than 3.5%. With respect to this clone: The antigen is not known.

V gene TRBV27 combines with J gene TRBJ2-7, with D maybe TRBD2 (6 bases). The TCR comes from a person between 18 and 65 years old who received the Ad26.COV2.S COVID-19 vaccine or a placebo. Sequencing used peripheral blood, obtained in a trial of Ad26.COV2.S vaccine versus placebo. The CDR3: CASSPPDYRTYEQYF. The CDR3 DNA reads as TGTGCCAGCAGTCCTCCGGACTACCGGACCTACGAGCAGTACTTC.